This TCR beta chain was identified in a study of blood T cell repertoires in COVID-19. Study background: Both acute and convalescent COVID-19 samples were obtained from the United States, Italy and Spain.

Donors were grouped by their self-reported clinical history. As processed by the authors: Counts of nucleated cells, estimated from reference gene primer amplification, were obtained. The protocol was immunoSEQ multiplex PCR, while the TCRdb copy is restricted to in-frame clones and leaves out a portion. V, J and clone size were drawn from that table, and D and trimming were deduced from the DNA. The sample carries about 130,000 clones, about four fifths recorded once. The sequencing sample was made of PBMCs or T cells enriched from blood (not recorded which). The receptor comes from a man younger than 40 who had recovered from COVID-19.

CDR3 nucleotides: TGTGCCAGCAGTTTACAGGGTAGGGATGAGCAGTTCTTC. Residues: CASSLQGRDEQFF. V gene TRBV6-5 combines with J gene TRBJ2-1; the D gene is possibly TRBD1 (6 bases). The germline gives CDR1 MNHEY, CDR2 SVGAGI. The CDR3 totals 13 residues. Trimming cost V 4 bases and J 8 bases, with 12 bases left between them.